These T cell receptor beta chains were read from a single sample in a study of blood T cell repertoires in COVID-19. Assay used: immunoSEQ multiplex PCR; TCRdb lists only in-frame clones, some missing. Altogether 240,000 or so clones are present, roughly 83% being singletons, with the ten largest covering around 2%. Sequencing was performed on PBMCs or T cells enriched from blood (not recorded which). The receptors stem from a woman in her fifties or sixties who had recovered from COVID-19. Both conserved end residues are part of each CDR3. The D gene is left open where the match is weak. A row's size may be missing; if present it is once, few, many or a size class.

cdr3_aa cdr3_nt v_call clone_size j_call d_call
CASSFRQAGTEAFF TGTGCCAGCAGTTTTCGACAGGCTGGCACTGAAGCTTTCTTT TRBV6-5 . TRBJ1-1 .
CASSLQGRDYGYTF TGTGCCAGCAGCCTACAGGGAAGGGACTATGGCTACACCTTC TRBV2 . TRBJ1-2 .
CAWSVGQARTEAFF TGTGCCTGGAGTGTTGGACAGGCTCGAACTGAAGCTTTCTTT TRBV30 . TRBJ1-1 TRBD1
CASSRQGTDTQYF TGCGCCAGCAGTAGACAGGGCACAGATACGCAGTATTTT TRBV4-1 . TRBJ2-3 .
CASSQRQFDNSPLHF TGCGCCAGCAGCCAAAGACAGTTCGATAATTCACCCCTCCACTTT TRBV4-1 . TRBJ1-6 .
CSVNNQGGNTEAFF TGCAGCGTTAATAACCAGGGGGGGAACACTGAAGCTTTCTTT TRBV29-1 . TRBJ1-1 TRBD1
CASSTMTRRSYNEQFF TGTGCCAGCAGCACGATGACACGTCGCTCCTACAATGAGCAGTTCTTC TRBV11-2 . TRBJ2-1 .
CASTGRAPLSGYGYTF TGTGCCAGCACCGGGCGGGCACCCCTTAGCGGCTATGGCTACACCTTC TRBV6-4 once TRBJ1-2 .
CASSLGYGGRYSPLHF TGTGCCAGCAGCTTAGGCTACGGCGGGAGGTACTCACCCCTCCACTTT TRBV7-2 . TRBJ1-6 .
CASSLGRQATNEKLFF TGTGCCAGCAGCTTAGGAAGACAGGCAACTAATGAAAAACTGTTTTTT TRBV7-2 . TRBJ1-4 .
CAWKTGADTGELFF TGTGCCTGGAAGACTGGTGCGGACACCGGGGAGCTGTTTTTT TRBV30 . TRBJ2-2 .
CASSPAGQGRLMFPF TGTGCCAGCTCACCTGCGGGACAGGGCCGCCTTATGTTTCCCTTC TRBV18 . TRBJ1-2 TRBD1
CASSLEVESYGYTF TGTGCCAGCAGCTTAGAGGTGGAGAGCTATGGCTACACCTTC TRBV7-2 . TRBJ1-2 .
CASSLAQTMSGTSYEQYF TGTGCCAGCAGCTTAGCCCAGACTATGAGCGGGACCTCCTACGAGCAGTACTTC TRBV7-2 once TRBJ2-7 TRBD2
CASSTEGTGGHEQYF TGTGCCAGCAGTACTGAAGGGACAGGGGGCCACGAGCAGTACTTC TRBV28 . TRBJ2-7 TRBD1
CASSYVRANTGELFF TGTGCCAGCAGTTACGTCAGGGCCAACACCGGGGAGCTGTTTTTT TRBV6-2/TRBV6-3 . TRBJ2-2 .
CASSHSATSGSLMDEQFF TGTGCCAGCAGCCACAGCGCCACTAGCGGGAGTCTTATGGATGAGCAGTTCTTC TRBV3-1/TRBV3-2 . TRBJ2-1 TRBD2
CATRQGNLDTEAFF TGTGCCACTCGACAGGGTAATTTGGACACTGAAGCTTTCTTT TRBV24-1 . TRBJ1-1 TRBD1
CASSSGDPGSGNTIYF TGCGCCAGCAGTTCGGGAGATCCTGGTTCTGGAAACACCATATATTTT TRBV5-1 . TRBJ1-3 .
CAWRGEQGVNSYNEQFF TGTGCCTGGAGGGGCGAACAGGGGGTTAACTCCTACAATGAGCAGTTCTTC TRBV30 . TRBJ2-1 TRBD1
CASSGRVHNNNEQFF TGTGCCAGCAGTGGCCGGGTGCACAATAACAATGAGCAGTTCTTC TRBV2 . TRBJ2-1 .
CASGLTSGIHEQYF TGTGCCAGCGGATTAACTAGCGGGATACACGAGCAGTACTTC TRBV28 . TRBJ2-7 TRBD2
CASSPTTGGYGYTF TGTGCCAGTAGTCCTACGACAGGGGGCTATGGCTACACCTTC TRBV19 . TRBJ1-2 TRBD1